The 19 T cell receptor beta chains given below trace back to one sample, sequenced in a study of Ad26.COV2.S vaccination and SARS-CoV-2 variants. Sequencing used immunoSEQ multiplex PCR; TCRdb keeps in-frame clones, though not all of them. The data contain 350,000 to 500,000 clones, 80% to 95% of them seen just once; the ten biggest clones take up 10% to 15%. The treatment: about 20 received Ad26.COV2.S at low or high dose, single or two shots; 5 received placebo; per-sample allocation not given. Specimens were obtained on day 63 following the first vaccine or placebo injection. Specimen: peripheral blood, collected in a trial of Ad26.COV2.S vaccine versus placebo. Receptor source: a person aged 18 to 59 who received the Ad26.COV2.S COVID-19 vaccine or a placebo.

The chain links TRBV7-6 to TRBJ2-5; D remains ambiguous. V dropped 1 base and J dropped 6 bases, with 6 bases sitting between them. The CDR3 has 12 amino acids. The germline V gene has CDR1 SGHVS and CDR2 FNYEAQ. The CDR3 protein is CASSLVGQTQYF. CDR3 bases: TGTGCCAGCAGCTTAGTCGGCCAGACCCAGTACTTC.

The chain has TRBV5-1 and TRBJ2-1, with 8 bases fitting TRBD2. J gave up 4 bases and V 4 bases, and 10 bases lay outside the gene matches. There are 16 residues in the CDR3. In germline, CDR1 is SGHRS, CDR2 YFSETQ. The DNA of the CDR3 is TGCGCCAGCAGCACGGGACTAGGGGGTTATTACAATGAGCAGTTCTTC. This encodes CASSTGLGGYYNEQFF.

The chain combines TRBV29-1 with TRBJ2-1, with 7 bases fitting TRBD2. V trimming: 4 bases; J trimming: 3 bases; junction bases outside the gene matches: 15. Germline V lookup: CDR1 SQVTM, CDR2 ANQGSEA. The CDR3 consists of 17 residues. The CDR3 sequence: CSVGRRMSGGSYNEQFF. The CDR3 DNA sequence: TGCAGCGTTGGGCGACGTATGTCTGGCGGGAGCTACAATGAGCAGTTCTTC.

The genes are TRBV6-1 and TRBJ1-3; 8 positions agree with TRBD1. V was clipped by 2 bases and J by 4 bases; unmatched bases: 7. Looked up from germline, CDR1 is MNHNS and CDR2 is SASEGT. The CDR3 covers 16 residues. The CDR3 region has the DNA TGTGCCAGCAGTGAACTTACGACAGGGGTCGGAAACACCATATATTTT. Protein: CASSELTTGVGNTIYF.

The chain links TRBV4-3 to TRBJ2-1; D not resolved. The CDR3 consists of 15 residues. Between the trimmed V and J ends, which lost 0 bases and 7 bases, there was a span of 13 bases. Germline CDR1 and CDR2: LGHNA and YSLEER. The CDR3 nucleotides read TGCGCCAGCAGCCAAGAAAGGACGTCGACGAATGAGCAGTTCTTC. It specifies CASSQERTSTNEQFF.

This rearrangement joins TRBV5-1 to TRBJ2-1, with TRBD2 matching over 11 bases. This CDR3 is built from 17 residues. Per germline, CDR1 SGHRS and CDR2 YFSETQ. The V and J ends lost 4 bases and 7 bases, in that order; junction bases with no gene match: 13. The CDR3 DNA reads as TGCGCCAGCAGCCTAGAGGTACTAGCGGGAGATGCGAATGAGCAGTTCTTC. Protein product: CASSLEVLAGDANEQFF.

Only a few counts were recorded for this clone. This CDR3 reads CASSLLGHSTGELFF. The CDR3 DNA is TGTGCCAGCAGCTTGCTCGGACATTCCACCGGGGAGCTGTTTTTT. The chain couples TRBV5-6 to TRBJ2-2; a weak D match, TRBD1 (5 bases). The CDR3 is 15 residues long. V lost 1 base to trimming and J lost 4 bases, with 11 bases between them. Germline V gives CDR1 SGHDT, CDR2 YYEEEE.

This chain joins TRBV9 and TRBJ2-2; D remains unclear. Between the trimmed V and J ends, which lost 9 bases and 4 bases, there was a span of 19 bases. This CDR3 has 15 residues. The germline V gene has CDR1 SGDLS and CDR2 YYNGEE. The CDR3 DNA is TGTGCCACCTCCCGACAAGCTGCAGGCACCGGGGAGCTGTTTTTT. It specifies CATSRQAAGTGELFF.

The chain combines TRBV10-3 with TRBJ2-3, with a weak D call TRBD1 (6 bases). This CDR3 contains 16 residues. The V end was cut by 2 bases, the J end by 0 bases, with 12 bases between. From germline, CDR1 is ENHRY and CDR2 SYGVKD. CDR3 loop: CAISEPDRTSTDTQYF. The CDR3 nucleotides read TGTGCCATCAGTGAGCCGGACAGAACTAGCACAGATACGCAGTATTTT.

CDR3 sequence (DNA): TGTGCCAGCAGCGTATCCGGGACAGGGCATGAAAAACTGTTTTTT. Amino acids: CASSVSGTGHEKLFF. This rearrangement joins TRBV11-2 to TRBJ1-4; TRBD1 aligns across 9 bases. The CDR3 has 15 residues. The J segment lost 6 bases and the V segment lost 5 bases, leaving 7 bases of the junction unmatched. The germline V gene has CDR1 SGHAT and CDR2 FQNNGV. Filled out from reference TRBV11-2 and TRBJ1-4, the complete variable domain reads EAGVAQSPRYKIIEKRQSVAFWCNPISGHATLYWYQQILGQGPKLLIQFQNNGVVDDSQLPKDRFSAERLKGVDSTLKIQPAKLEDSAVYLCASSVSGTGHEKLFFGSGTQLSVL.

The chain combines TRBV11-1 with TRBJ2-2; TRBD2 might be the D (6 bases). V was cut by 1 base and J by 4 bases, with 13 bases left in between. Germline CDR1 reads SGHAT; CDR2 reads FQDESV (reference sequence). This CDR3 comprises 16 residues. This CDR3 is CASSLGAGRGTGELFF. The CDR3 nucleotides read TGTGCCAGCAGCTTAGGTGCGGGGAGAGGCACCGGGGAGCTGTTTTTT.

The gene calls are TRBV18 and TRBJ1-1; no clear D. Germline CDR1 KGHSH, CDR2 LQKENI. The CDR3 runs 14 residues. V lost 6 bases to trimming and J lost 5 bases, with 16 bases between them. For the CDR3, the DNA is TGTGCCAGCTCTCCTTCTAGCGGGAATACTGAAGCTTTCTTT. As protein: CASSPSSGNTEAFF.

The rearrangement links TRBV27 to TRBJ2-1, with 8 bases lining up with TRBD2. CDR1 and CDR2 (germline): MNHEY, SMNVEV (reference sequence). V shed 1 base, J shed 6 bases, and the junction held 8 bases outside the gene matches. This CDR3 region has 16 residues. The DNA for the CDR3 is TGTGCCAGCAGTTTATGGAGCGGGAGATTGGTCAATGAGCAGTTCTTC. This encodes CASSLWSGRLVNEQFF.

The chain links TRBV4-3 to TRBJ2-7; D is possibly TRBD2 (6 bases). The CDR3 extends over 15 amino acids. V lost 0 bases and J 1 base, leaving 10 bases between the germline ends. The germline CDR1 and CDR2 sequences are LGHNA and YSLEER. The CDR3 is CASSQDPGVSYEQYF. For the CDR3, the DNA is TGCGCCAGCAGCCAAGACCCGGGAGTTTCCTACGAGCAGTACTTC.

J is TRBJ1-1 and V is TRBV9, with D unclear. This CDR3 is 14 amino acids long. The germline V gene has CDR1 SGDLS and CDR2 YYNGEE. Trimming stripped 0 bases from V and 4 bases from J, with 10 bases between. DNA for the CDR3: TGTGCCAGCAGCGTAGTAGGTACTAGCACTGAAGCTTTCTTT. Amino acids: CASSVVGTSTEAFF.

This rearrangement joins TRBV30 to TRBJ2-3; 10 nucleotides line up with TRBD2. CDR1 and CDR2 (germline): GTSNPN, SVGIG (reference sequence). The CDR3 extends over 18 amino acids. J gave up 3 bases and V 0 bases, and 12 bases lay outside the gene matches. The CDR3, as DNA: TGTGCCTGGAGTGTACGGTCTGAGCGGGAGGGAGAGACAGATACGCAGTATTTT. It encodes CAWSVRSEREGETDTQYF.

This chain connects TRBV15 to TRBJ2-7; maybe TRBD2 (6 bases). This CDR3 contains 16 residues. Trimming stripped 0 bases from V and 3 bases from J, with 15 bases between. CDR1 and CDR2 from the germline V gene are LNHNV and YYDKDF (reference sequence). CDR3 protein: CATSREAVWGDYEQYF. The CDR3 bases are TGTGCCACCAGCAGAGAGGCAGTTTGGGGGGACTACGAGCAGTACTTC.

The CDR3 loop reads CASSLHGQMNTEAFF. Here the CDR3 DNA reads TGTGCCAGCAGCCTACACGGGCAAATGAACACTGAAGCTTTCTTT. The J gene is TRBJ1-1, the V gene TRBV9; D not resolved. The length of the CDR3 is 15 residues. CDR1 and CDR2 from the germline V gene are SGDLS and YYNGEE. Trimming shortened V by 4 bases and J by 0 bases, and 13 bases separated the two germline ends.

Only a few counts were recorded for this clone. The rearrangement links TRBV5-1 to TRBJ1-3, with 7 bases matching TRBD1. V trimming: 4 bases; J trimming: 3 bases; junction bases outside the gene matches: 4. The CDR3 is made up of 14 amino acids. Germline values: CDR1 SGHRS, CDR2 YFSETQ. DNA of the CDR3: TGCGCCAGCAGCGAAGGGACAGTTGGAAACACCATATATTTT. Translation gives CASSEGTVGNTIYF.